These T cell receptor beta chains were read from a single sample in a study of regulatory T cells in long-lasting Graves disease. TCRdb itself ran the multiplex PCR reads through MiXCR, one entry per CDR3 protein. The table lists 240,000 or so distinct CDR3 sequences, 20% to 25% of them singletons. The sample here was peripheral blood mononuclear cells (PBMCs), taken at new diagnosis, from a patient treated with antithyroid drugs. The receptors originated from a female donor with Graves disease. The CDR3 runs from the conserved cysteine through the conserved F or W. The order of the fields is D gene, J gene, clone size, V gene, CDR3 DNA, CDR3 protein. The D gene is left open where the match is weak. Clone size is shown for a subset of rows, as once, few, many or a class of expanded clone.

D: -; J: TRBJ1-1; size: many; V: TRBV6-1; DNA: TGTGCCAGCAGTACCCGACAGGTGAACACTGAAGCTTTCTTT; CDR3: CASSTRQVNTEAFF
D: -; J: TRBJ1-2; size: many; V: TRBV4-1; DNA: TGCGCCAGCAGCCAAGCAGGAATCTATGGCTACACCTTC; CDR3: CASSQAGIYGYTF
D: -; J: TRBJ1-2; size: many; V: TRBV6-1; DNA: TGTGCCAGCAGAGACAGACACTATGGCTACACCTTC; CDR3: CASRDRHYGYTF
D: -; J: TRBJ2-5; size: -; V: TRBV5-1; DNA: TGCGCCAGCAGCTTGGGCCCCGGGACCGGCGAGACCCAGCACTTC; CDR3: CASSLGPGTGETQHF
D: -; J: TRBJ1-2; size: many; V: TRBV5-6; DNA: TGTGCCAGCAGCCTGCTAATGGGGTTTAACTATGGCTACACCTTC; CDR3: CASSLLMGFNYGYTF
D: TRBD1; J: TRBJ2-3; size: many; V: TRBV11-1; DNA: TGTGCCAGCAGACGACAGGGTGGCACAGATACGCAGTATTTT; CDR3: CASRRQGGTDTQYF
D: -; J: TRBJ2-5; size: many; V: TRBV4-3; DNA: TGCGCCAGCAGCCAGAGCCGTTGGGAGACCCAGTACTTC; CDR3: CASSQSRWETQYF
D: -; J: TRBJ2-3; size: few; V: TRBV6-1; DNA: TGTGCCAGCAGCCCCCCTTATCCGACAGATACGCAGTATTTT; CDR3: CASSPPYPTDTQYF
D: -; J: TRBJ2-3; size: many; V: TRBV9; DNA: TGTGCCAGCAGCGTAGGGCAGGGAGTCGGGGATACGCAGTATTTT; CDR3: CASSVGQGVGDTQYF
D: -; J: TRBJ2-1; size: many; V: TRBV20-1; DNA: TGCAGTGCTAGAGAGTCCGGGACACGGGACAATGAGCAGTTCTTC; CDR3: CSARESGTRDNEQFF
D: TRBD2; J: TRBJ2-1; size: many; V: TRBV19; DNA: TGTGCCAGTAGGGGACTAGCGCAAAGGACTGAGCAGTTCTTC; CDR3: CASRGLAQRTEQFF
D: TRBD1; J: TRBJ2-7; size: -; V: TRBV18; DNA: TGTGCCAGCTCACTCGCTGGGACAGGGAAGGTCCACGAGCAGTACTTC; CDR3: CASSLAGTGKVHEQYF
D: TRBD2; J: TRBJ2-1; size: -; V: TRBV5-6; DNA: TGTGCCAGCAGCTTGGCACCCACCCCCGAGCGGGGGGGCCCCATAAATGAGCAGTTCTTC; CDR3: CASSLAPTPERGGPINEQFF
D: TRBD1; J: TRBJ2-7; size: few; V: TRBV4-3; DNA: TGCGCCAGCAGCCAAGTCGTGACAGGGGCCTACGAGCAGTACTTC; CDR3: CASSQVVTGAYEQYF
D: -; J: TRBJ1-5; size: many; V: TRBV2; DNA: TGTGCCAGCAAAGGCGGACTTAGCAATCAGCCCCAGCATTTT; CDR3: CASKGGLSNQPQHF
D: -; J: TRBJ1-3; size: once; V: TRBV11-2; DNA: TGTGCCAGCAGCTCGCAATTCGGCTTCTCTGGAAACACCATATATTTT; CDR3: CASSSQFGFSGNTIYF
D: -; J: TRBJ1-2; size: few; V: TRBV5-5; DNA: TGTGCCAGCACCCCCGAGACGGCAAGTAACTATGGCTACACCTTC; CDR3: CASTPETASNYGYTF